This T cell receptor beta chain stems from a study of blood T cell repertoires in COVID-19. The overall study: Nucleic acid was either cDNA or gDNA, and it came from T cells, B-cell-depleted T cells, or PBMCs.

Generated by immunoSEQ multiplex PCR, the TCRdb table keeps only in-frame clones and is missing some. The table lists about 280,000 clones, around 85% of them singletons. Clinical histories supplied by participants themselves formed the basis of cohort assignment. V lost 4 bases and J lost 1; bases outside the gene matches: 5. This CDR3 has 14 residues. CDR1 SGHDT and CDR2 YYEEEE come from the germline V gene. The chain couples TRBV5-6 to TRBJ2-7; 7 positions agree with TRBD1. Sequencing was performed on PBMCs or T cells enriched from blood (not recorded which). The receptor was isolated from a woman between 40 and 55 years old who had recovered from COVID-19. The CDR3 DNA is TGTGCCAGCAGCCCCTCGACAGGGTCCTACGAGCAGTACTTC. Its translation is CASSPSTGSYEQYF.